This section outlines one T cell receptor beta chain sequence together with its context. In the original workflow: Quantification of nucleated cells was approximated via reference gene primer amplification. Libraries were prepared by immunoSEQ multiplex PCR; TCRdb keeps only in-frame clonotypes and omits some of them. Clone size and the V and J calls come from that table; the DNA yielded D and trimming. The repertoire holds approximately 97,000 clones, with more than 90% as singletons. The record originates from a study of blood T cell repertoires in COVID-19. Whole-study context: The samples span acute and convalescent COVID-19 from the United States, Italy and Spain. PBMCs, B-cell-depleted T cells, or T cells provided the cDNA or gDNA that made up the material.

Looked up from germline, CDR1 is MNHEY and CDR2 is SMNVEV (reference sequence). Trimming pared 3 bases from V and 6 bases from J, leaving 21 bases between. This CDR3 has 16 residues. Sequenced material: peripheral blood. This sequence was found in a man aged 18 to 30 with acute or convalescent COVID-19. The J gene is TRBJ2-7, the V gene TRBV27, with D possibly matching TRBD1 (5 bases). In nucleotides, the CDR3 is TGTGCCAGCAGTTTGAGCAGGGCCAGTATCTGGGCCGAGCAGTACTTC. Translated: CASSLSRASIWAEQYF.